This TCR beta chain is from a study of blood T cell repertoires in COVID-19. TCRdb keeps only in-frame clones here, not all; method: immunoSEQ multiplex PCR. The data hold around 140,000 clones, with more than 60% observed a single time. The CDR3 runs to 15 residues. The germline V gene encodes CDR1 SGHDT and CDR2 YYEEEE. V was pared by 4 bases and J by 5 bases, with 8 bases of the junction left unmatched. The V gene is TRBV5-6, the J gene TRBJ2-5; 10 bases map to TRBD1. The sequence derives from a man between 45 and 60 years old with acute or convalescent COVID-19. Sequencing used peripheral blood. The CDR3 nucleotides are TGTGCCAGCAGCGCGACAGGGGGCGCGGATGAGACCCAGTACTTC. Residues: CASSATGGADETQYF.